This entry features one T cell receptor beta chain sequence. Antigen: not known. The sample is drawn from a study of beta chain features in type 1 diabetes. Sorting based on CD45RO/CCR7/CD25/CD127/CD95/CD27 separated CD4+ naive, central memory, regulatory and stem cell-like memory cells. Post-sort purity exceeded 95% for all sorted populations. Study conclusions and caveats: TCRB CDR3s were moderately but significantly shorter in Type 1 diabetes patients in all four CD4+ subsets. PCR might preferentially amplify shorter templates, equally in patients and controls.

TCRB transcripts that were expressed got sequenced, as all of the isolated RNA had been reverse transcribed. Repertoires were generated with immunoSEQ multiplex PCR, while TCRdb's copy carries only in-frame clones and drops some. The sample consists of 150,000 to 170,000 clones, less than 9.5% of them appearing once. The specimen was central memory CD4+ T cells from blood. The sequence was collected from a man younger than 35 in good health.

The CDR3 loop reads CSVLPTSGNQETQYF. The DNA of the CDR3 is TGCAGCGTTCTACCGACTAGCGGCAACCAAGAGACCCAGTACTTC. The rearrangement joins TRBV29-1 to TRBJ2-5; the match to TRBD2 covers 9 bases. Trimming at V came to 5 bases and at J to 0 bases, leaving 7 bases not matched to a gene. Germline V lookup: CDR1 SQVTM, CDR2 ANQGSEA. The CDR3 totals 15 residues. Full variable domain (remainder filled in from reference TRBV29-1 and TRBJ2-5): SAVISQKPSRDICQRGTSLTIQCQVDSQVTMMFWYRQQPGQSLTLIATANQGSEATYESGFVIDKFPISRPNLTFSTLTVSNMSPEDSSIYLCSVLPTSGNQETQYFGPGTRLLVL.